This record looks at one T cell receptor beta chain sequence and its context. Its matching antigen is unknown. This sample is part of a study of post-analysis software for immune sequencing data. Points from the study as a whole: TRBV5-6, TRBV5-1 and TRBV20-1 belonged to a set of a handful of TRBV segments that were more frequent in patients than controls. Normalized Chao1 diversity was significantly reduced in patients versus controls.

cDNA libraries of TCR beta carried unique molecular identifiers. T cells numbering roughly 0.9 to 10 million yielded cDNA molecules that totaled about 500,000. TCRdb ran MiXCR on the PCR reads and lists one entry per CDR3 protein. The table includes around 770,000 distinct CDR3 sequences, 46% detected once. Trimming took 1 base from V and 3 from J, leaving 10 bases between them. This CDR3 comprises 15 residues. The chain is built from TRBV12-3 or TRBV12-4 and TRBJ2-1; D may correspond to TRBD1 or TRBD2 (5 bases each). This receptor was obtained from a girl aged 10 to 17 with multiple sclerosis. Material: blood. The CDR3 is CASSLGGSYYNEQFF. CDR3 DNA: TGTGCCAGCAGTTTAGGGGGGAGCTACTACAATGAGCAGTTCTTC.